These T cell receptor beta chains were read from a single sample in a study of T cells of healthy individuals. TCRdb independently ran MiXCR on the 5' RACE reads; one entry per CDR3 protein. The sample shows roughly 76,000 distinct CDR3 sequences, roughly 5.1% of them seen only once. The receptors originated from a female donor in good health. Each CDR3 is given with its conserved first and last residue. A D gene is named only where the DNA matches it firmly. The listing skips clone size in some rows; elsewhere it reads once, few, many or a size class.

TRBD1	TRBJ1-6	TRBV7-9	many	TGTGCCAGCAGCTTAGTCTGGGACAGCAATTCACCCCTCCACTTT	CASSLVWDSNSPLHF
NA	TRBJ1-2	TRBV7-3	few	TGTGCCAGCAATCCCCCCTATGGCTACACCTTC	CASNPPYGYTF
NA	TRBJ1-1	TRBV6-2/TRBV6-3	NA	TGTGCCAGCAGGACACACGACTTGAACACTGAAGCTTTCTTT	CASRTHDLNTEAFF
NA	TRBJ1-1	TRBV6-2/TRBV6-3	NA	TGTGCCAGCAGTTACAAGGAGAGAGAGATTATGAACACTGAAGCTTTCTTT	CASSYKEREIMNTEAFF
NA	TRBJ2-7	TRBV27	many	TGTGCCAGCAGTTTCGGCCCGTTCTCCTACGAGCAGTACTTC	CASSFGPFSYEQYF
NA	TRBJ2-1	TRBV21-1	few	TGTGCCAGCAGCTCACATGAGGCTAGCGGGAGGTGTGGTGAGCAGTTCTTC	CASSSHEASGRCGEQFF
TRBD1	TRBJ1-1	TRBV5-5	many	TGTGCCAGCAGCAGGACAGGGGGAAATGCAGCCTACACTGAAGCTTTCTTT	CASSRTGGNAAYTEAFF
NA	TRBJ1-5	TRBV27	many	TGTGCCAGCAGTTTTCGCAATCAGCCCCAGCATTTT	CASSFRNQPQHF
TRBD1	TRBJ1-1	TRBV29-1	many	TGCAGCGTTGTTGGCAGGGGGACTGAAGCTTTCTTT	CSVVGRGTEAFF
TRBD2	TRBJ2-2	TRBV25-1	many	TGTGCGGCCGGGGAGGGCACCGGGGAGCTGTTTTTT	CAAGEGTGELFF
NA	TRBJ2-5	TRBV6-2/TRBV6-3	many	TGTGCCAGCAGCCCACGTGGGGTGGAGACCCAGTACTTC	CASSPRGVETQYF
NA	TRBJ1-1	TRBV28	NA	TGTGCCAGCTGGACCGGGACACCCGAAGCTTTCTTT	CASWTGTPEAFF
NA	TRBJ2-7	TRBV25-1	NA	TGTGCCAGCAGTGAAAGACACGCCGAGCAGTACTTC	CASSERHAEQYF
NA	TRBJ2-5	TRBV3-1	many	TGTGCCAGCAGCCAAGTCGAGACTAGAGAGACCCAGTACTTC	CASSQVETRETQYF
TRBD1	TRBJ1-1	TRBV2	NA	TGTGCCAGCAGAGCCGGGACAGCCTCTGAAGCTTTCTTT	CASRAGTASEAFF
TRBD2	TRBJ2-1	TRBV27	many	TGTGCCAGCAGTTTACCGCCGGGACTAGCGGGAGTACGCAATGAGCAGTTCTTC	CASSLPPGLAGVRNEQFF
TRBD1	TRBJ1-1	TRBV30	few	TGTGCCTGGACCATGACAGGGGTGGGCACTGAAGCTTTCTTT	CAWTMTGVGTEAFF
TRBD1	TRBJ1-6	TRBV6-5	many	TGTGCCAGCAGTTACAACCCCAGACAGGGCAATTCACCCCTCCACTTT	CASSYNPRQGNSPLHF
TRBD1	TRBJ1-4	TRBV6-5	many	TGTGCCAGCAGTACCGGACAGGCCGGATCGGGGGGAAAACTGTTTTTT	CASSTGQAGSGGKLFF
NA	TRBJ2-2	TRBV20-1	NA	TGCAGTGCTAGAGAGGGGGGTCCGTTAACGGCGAACACCGGGGAGCTGTTTTTT	CSAREGGPLTANTGELFF
TRBD2	TRBJ2-1	TRBV29-1	many	TGCAGCGTTGCTCTACGCGGGAGGGCTCCGAGGAGCTCCTACAATGAGCAGTTCTTC	CSVALRGRAPRSSYNEQFF
TRBD2	TRBJ2-5	TRBV6-6	many	TGTGCCAGCACCCCCTGGGGGGAGGGCCTCGGAAAGACCCAGTACTTC	CASTPWGEGLGKTQYF
NA	TRBJ1-2	TRBV28	NA	TGTGCCAGCAGAAGATTCCAGGACAGCTATGGCTACACCTTC	CASRRFQDSYGYTF
NA	TRBJ2-1	TRBV27	many	TGTGCCAGCAGCCCCCTAGCGATCTCCTACAATGAGCAGTTCTTC	CASSPLAISYNEQFF
NA	TRBJ1-5	TRBV20-1	many	TGCAGTGCTAGTCGGGGCCAAGGTAATCAGCCCCAGCATTTT	CSASRGQGNQPQHF
TRBD2	TRBJ2-5	TRBV6-2/TRBV6-3	many	TGTGCCAGCAGTTACGCGGGAGGCCACCAAGAGACCCAGTACTTC	CASSYAGGHQETQYF
NA	TRBJ1-3	TRBV4-1	few	TGCGCCAGCAGCCAGAGGGAGCAGGGAGGAACTGGAAACACCATATATTTT	CASSQREQGGTGNTIYF
NA	TRBJ2-1	TRBV10-3	many	TGTGCCATCAGCAAGGACGGGGACTACAATGAGCAGTTCTTC	CAISKDGDYNEQFF
NA	TRBJ1-1	TRBV7-2	many	TGTGCCAGCAGCCCACGGGGGGGCGGCACTGAAGCTTTCTTT	CASSPRGGGTEAFF
TRBD1	TRBJ1-5	TRBV12-3/TRBV12-4	many	TGTGCCAGCAGGCCCGACAGGGGAATCGGTCAGCCCCAGCATTTT	CASRPDRGIGQPQHF
NA	TRBJ2-5	TRBV7-8	many	TGTGCCAGCAGCCCGTATTTACAGGTCCGGGAGACCCAGTACTTC	CASSPYLQVRETQYF
NA	TRBJ2-1	TRBV12-3/TRBV12-4	many	TGTGCCAGCAGTTTAAAAGGGGTCGGGGAGCAGTTCTTC	CASSLKGVGEQFF
NA	TRBJ1-1	TRBV7-9	NA	TGTGCCAGCAGCTTAGGCGGGCATTGG	CASSLGGHW
NA	TRBJ1-2	TRBV25-1	NA	TGTGCCAGCAGTGGGCAGGGTATCGGCTACACCTTC	CASSGQGIGYTF
TRBD2	TRBJ2-3	TRBV7-2	few	TGTGCCAGCAGCTTGACCGGGACTAGCGGGAGAGATACGCAGTATTTT	CASSLTGTSGRDTQYF
NA	TRBJ1-5	TRBV28	many	TGTGCCACCTCAGAGGGGCCCCAGCATTTT	CATSEGPQHF
TRBD1	TRBJ2-1	TRBV29-1	many	TGCAGCTCTGATGCAGCCTTAACCGGGACAGGTCACTACAATGAGCAGTTCTTC	CSSDAALTGTGHYNEQFF
NA	TRBJ2-5	TRBV28	many	TGTGCCAGCTCGATAACAGGGAACCAAGAGACCCAGTACTTC	CASSITGNQETQYF
NA	TRBJ2-3	TRBV6-1	few	TGTGCCAGCAGTGAAGCGTATCAGTATTTT	CASSEAYQYF
NA	TRBJ1-2	TRBV29-1	many	TGCAGCGCCTACGCTCGCCCCACGGACAGTCTTTCTAACTATGGCTACACCTTC	CSAYARPTDSLSNYGYTF
TRBD2	TRBJ2-1	TRBV20-1	many	TGCAGTGCTAGAGATCTCTCCGGGAGGCCCCATGAGCAGTTCTTC	CSARDLSGRPHEQFF
NA	TRBJ1-1	TRBV30	few	TGTGCCTGGACAGGGGTAGCTGAAGCTTTCTTT	CAWTGVAEAFF
NA	TRBJ1-4	TRBV5-1	NA	TGCGCCAGCAGCCCGTCCGACACTAATGAAAAACCGTTTTTT	CASSPSDTNEKPFF
NA	TRBJ1-1	TRBV28	many	TGTGCCAGCAAATTTTTTCTTCTGGGGGATGAAGCTTTCTTT	CASKFFLLGDEAFF
TRBD1	TRBJ2-7	TRBV27	many	TGTGCCAGCAGCTCCCGACAGGGGGACTACGAGCAGTACTTC	CASSSRQGDYEQYF
NA	TRBJ2-7	TRBV4-2	NA	TGTGCCAGCAGCCAAGGGGTGGACGGGAGTTTCTACGAGCAGTACTTC	CASSQGVDGSFYEQYF
NA	TRBJ2-1	TRBV6-5	many	TGTGCCAGCAGTGCGACGAGGAGGAACTCCTACAATGAGCAGTTCTTC	CASSATRRNSYNEQFF
NA	TRBJ2-7	TRBV5-6	few	TGTGCCAGCAGCTTGTTGGAGGGGGAAGGGAGCGAGCAGTACTTC	CASSLLEGEGSEQYF
NA	TRBJ1-1	TRBV12-3/TRBV12-4	few	TGTGCCAGCAGTTTAAAGGACGACGGGAGCACTGAAGCTTTCTTT	CASSLKDDGSTEAFF
NA	TRBJ1-4	TRBV28	many	TGTGCCAGCCGAGACAGTTCTAATGAAAAACTGTTTTTT	CASRDSSNEKLFF
TRBD2	TRBJ2-1	TRBV24-1	few	TGTGCCACCGGGACTAGCACTAATGAGCAGTTCTTC	CATGTSTNEQFF